A selection of T cell receptor beta chains follows, all from one sample in a study of response to subunit inactivated influenza vaccine. TCRdb redid the calling of the RT-PCR reads with MiXCR, one entry per CDR3 protein. The sample holds about 530,000 distinct CDR3 sequences, around 11% seen once. The specimen was PBMCs from blood, collected on the day of vaccination. The receptors stem from a man aged 50 to 60 who received an inactivated influenza vaccine. Each CDR3 is given with its conserved first and last residue. A D gene is named only where the DNA matches it firmly. For some rows the clone size is stated as once, few or many, or as a class when expanded; others skip it.

D gene: .; J gene: TRBJ1-1; V gene: TRBV7-9; clone size: few; CDR3 DNA: TGTGCCAGCAGCCAACAGACAGGCAACACTGAAGCTTTCTTT; CDR3 protein: CASSQQTGNTEAFF
D gene: .; J gene: TRBJ2-1; V gene: TRBV7-3; clone size: .; CDR3 DNA: TGTGCCAGCAGCCCGCTGTCGGGCGGGATAGGTAATGAGCAGTTCTTC; CDR3 protein: CASSPLSGGIGNEQFF
D gene: .; J gene: TRBJ1-3; V gene: TRBV6-1; clone size: .; CDR3 DNA: TGTGCCAGCACAACACCAACCTCTGGAATCACCATATATTTT; CDR3 protein: CASTTPTSGITIYF
D gene: .; J gene: TRBJ2-5; V gene: TRBV20-1; clone size: few; CDR3 DNA: TGCAGTGCTTCCCCCGGAGGACCACAAGAGACCCAGTACTTC; CDR3 protein: CSASPGGPQETQYF
D gene: .; J gene: TRBJ2-1; V gene: TRBV11-2; clone size: many; CDR3 DNA: TGTGCCAGCAGCAAAGCGAGGGGACCGAGCTCCTACAATGAGCAGTTCTTC; CDR3 protein: CASSKARGPSSYNEQFF
D gene: .; J gene: TRBJ1-5; V gene: TRBV20-1; clone size: .; CDR3 DNA: TGCAGTGCTATCCAGGGTAGTAGCAATCAGCCCCAGCATTTT; CDR3 protein: CSAIQGSSNQPQHF
D gene: .; J gene: TRBJ2-2; V gene: TRBV2; clone size: .; CDR3 DNA: TGTGCCAGCAGCGAACTACGGAACACCGGGGAGCTGTTTTTT; CDR3 protein: CASSELRNTGELFF
D gene: .; J gene: TRBJ2-1; V gene: TRBV5-1; clone size: .; CDR3 DNA: TGCGCCAGCAGCCTGCAAAACGATTGGGACACAGACAATGAGCAGTTCTTC; CDR3 protein: CASSLQNDWDTDNEQFF
D gene: .; J gene: TRBJ2-1; V gene: TRBV4-1; clone size: .; CDR3 DNA: TGCGCCAGCAGCCGGGCAGGGGTACAGTACAATGAGCAGTTCTTC; CDR3 protein: CASSRAGVQYNEQFF
D gene: .; J gene: TRBJ2-2; V gene: TRBV19; clone size: few; CDR3 DNA: TGTGCCAGTAGTATAATTCTTTCGAACACCGGGGAGCTGTTTTTT; CDR3 protein: CASSIILSNTGELFF
D gene: .; J gene: TRBJ2-2; V gene: TRBV5-5; clone size: few; CDR3 DNA: TGTGCCAGCAGCTTGGCGGCTAGTCGGGGTTCGACCGGGGAGCTGTTTTTT; CDR3 protein: CASSLAASRGSTGELFF
D gene: TRBD1; J gene: TRBJ2-7; V gene: TRBV5-1; clone size: few; CDR3 DNA: TGCGCCAGCAGTCTGATGGGACAGGGGACATCCTACGAGCAGTACTTC; CDR3 protein: CASSLMGQGTSYEQYF
D gene: TRBD2; J gene: TRBJ2-7; V gene: TRBV5-1; clone size: .; CDR3 DNA: TGCGCCAGCAGCCACCTAGCGGAAACCTACGAGCAGTACTTC; CDR3 protein: CASSHLAETYEQYF
D gene: .; J gene: TRBJ2-7; V gene: TRBV19; clone size: .; CDR3 DNA: TGTGCCAGTTCCCACCCCGGGGCAGGTTCCTACGAGCAGTACTTC; CDR3 protein: CASSHPGAGSYEQYF
D gene: TRBD2; J gene: TRBJ2-3; V gene: TRBV9; clone size: few; CDR3 DNA: TGTGCCAGCAGCGCATTCGTTGGGACTAGCGGGAGAACAGATACGCAGTATTTT; CDR3 protein: CASSAFVGTSGRTDTQYF
D gene: TRBD2; J gene: TRBJ2-1; V gene: TRBV7-2; clone size: .; CDR3 DNA: TGTGCCAGCAGCAGTAGCGGGAGAGGCCCGATTGAGCAGTTCTTC; CDR3 protein: CASSSSGRGPIEQFF